Below, 26 T cell receptor beta chains from the same sample are listed, as sequenced in a study of shared clonotypes between healthy human individuals (dated by TCRdb to the early 2020s). Library creation used the immunoSEQ multiplex PCR assay. This is the immuneACCESS table as TCRdb keeps it, with only in-frame sequences that have V and J called. A part of the clones is gone; compared with another copy, unresolved V genes explain less than half, and the rest is unexplained. Present in this sample are roughly 2.2 million clones, 90% to 95% of which were seen just once. The top ten hold approximately 0.4% of the sample. Sequences were obtained from naive CD4+ T cells from PBMCs. The sample's cell subset or site label is to be understood as: CD45RA+ positively selected. Every receptor here comes from a man aged 18 to 29 in good health. Some clones in this sample may be carry-over from other donors' samples.

The chain carries TRBV6-1 and TRBJ2-5, with D tentatively TRBD1 or TRBD2 (6 bases each). Germline lookup yields CDR1 MNHNS and CDR2 SASEGT. The CDR3 extends over 15 amino acids. The V end lost 5 bases, the J end lost 2 bases, and 15 bases lay between the germline ends. The CDR3 loop is CASSWGARAQETQYF. Here the CDR3 DNA reads TGTGCCAGCAGTTGGGGGGCCAGGGCGCAAGAGACCCAGTACTTC.

In the case of this clone: Other DNA sequences in this sample translate to the same CDR3. The J gene is TRBJ2-5, the V gene TRBV5-1; D might be TRBD2 (5 bases). This CDR3 comprises 13 residues. The V and J ends lost 4 bases and 5 bases respectively, with 12 bases between them. Germline V gives CDR1 SGHRS, CDR2 YFSETQ. The CDR3 is CASSLEGSETQYF. The CDR3 nucleotides read TGCGCCAGCAGCCTAGAGGGAAGCGAGACCCAGTACTTC.

The rearrangement joins TRBV28 to TRBJ2-2; possibly TRBD1 or TRBD2 for D (6 bases each). V was clipped by 6 bases and J by 6 bases, with 17 bases between them. The CDR3 spans 15 residues. Germline lookup yields CDR1 MDHEN and CDR2 SYDVKM. The CDR3 coding sequence is TGTGCCAGCAGCTTGGGGGGCGGGCGCGCCGGGGAGCTGTTTTTT. It is translated as CASSLGGGRAGELFF.

This chain connects TRBV6-4 to TRBJ2-1; no clear D. This CDR3 has 13 amino acids. V lost 4 bases and J lost 6, with 10 bases in between. Germline V gene data show CDR1 as MRHNA and CDR2 as SNTAGT. The CDR3 reads CASSVGSVNEQFF. The DNA for the CDR3 is TGTGCCAGCAGTGTCGGGTCCGTCAATGAGCAGTTCTTC.

The chain combines TRBV27 with TRBJ2-5; D is unclear. The CDR3 runs 13 residues. CDR1 and CDR2 (germline): MNHEY, SMNVEV (reference sequence). The V gene lost 8 bases and the J gene lost 5 bases, with 15 bases spanning the gap. The CDR3 here is CASAFLLDETQYF. The DNA for the CDR3 is TGTGCCAGCGCCTTCCTGCTCGATGAGACCCAGTACTTC.

The chain links TRBV27 to TRBJ1-1; 7 positions agree with TRBD1. Germline CDR1 is MNHEY and CDR2 is SMNVEV (reference sequence). The CDR3 has 13 residues. The V segment lost 5 bases and the J segment 5 bases; nucleotides outside the gene matches: 5. CDR3: CASSHRGRTEAFF. Here the CDR3 DNA reads TGTGCCAGCAGTCACAGGGGACGGACTGAAGCTTTCTTT.

The rearrangement uses TRBV2 and TRBJ2-7, with D possibly called TRBD1 or TRBD2 (5 bases each). The CDR3 has 15 residues. V lost 6 bases, J lost 2 bases, and 17 bases lay in between. Germline CDR1 SNHLY, CDR2 FYNNEI. This chain's CDR3 is CASRGGASPTYEQYF. The CDR3 nucleotides are TGTGCCAGCAGGGGTGGGGCTAGCCCTACCTACGAGCAGTACTTC.

The chain has TRBV28 and TRBJ2-7; 8 nucleotides agree with TRBD1. This CDR3 comprises 16 residues. V gave up 6 bases and J gave up 3 bases; unmatched junction bases: 13. Germline CDR1 and CDR2: MDHEN and SYDVKM. The CDR3 sequence: CASSRISTGENYEQYF. CDR3 nucleotide sequence: TGTGCCAGCAGCAGGATCTCGACAGGGGAGAACTACGAGCAGTACTTC.

V is TRBV30 and J is TRBJ2-5; 10 bases are a match to TRBD2. Losses at the gene ends were 2 bases for V and 5 bases for J; bases not matched to a gene: 14. The CDR3 is 17 amino acids. Germline CDR1 GTSNPN, CDR2 SVGIG (reference sequence). CDR3 loop: CAWSLSSGTAGGETQYF. CDR3 nucleotides: TGTGCCTGGAGTTTGTCGAGCGGGACAGCGGGGGGGGAGACCCAGTACTTC.

This clone occurred once. The sample contains more than one DNA sequence encoding this CDR3. V usage is TRBV28 and J usage is TRBJ1-2; D is unclear. The germline V gene encodes CDR1 MDHEN and CDR2 SYDVKM. The CDR3 totals 11 residues. V was clipped by 5 bases and J by 4 bases, with 5 bases between them. CDR3 DNA sequence: TGTGCCAGCAGTCCATCCTATGGCTACACCTTC. This sequence encodes CASSPSYGYTF.

The chain recombines TRBV11-2 with TRBJ2-1; TRBD2 agrees at 9 bases. Germline V CDR1 and CDR2: SGHAT, FQNNGV. The CDR3 length is 16 residues. The V gene end was trimmed by 2 bases and the J gene end by 0 bases; junction bases not matched to a gene: 2. CDR3 protein: CASSLRLAASYNEQFF. CDR3 nucleotide sequence: TGTGCCAGCAGCTTAAGACTAGCGGCCTCCTACAATGAGCAGTTCTTC.

Turning to this clone: Within the sample, other DNA sequences also encode this same CDR3. This chain connects TRBV5-1 to TRBJ2-5; D is uncertain. Germline V gene lookup returns CDR1 SGHRS and CDR2 YFSETQ. Trimming shortened V by 2 bases and J by 2 bases, and 10 bases separated the two germline ends. The length of the CDR3 is 14 residues. As DNA, the CDR3 is TGCGCCAGCAGCTTAGGTCCAGAACAAGAGACCCAGTACTTC. As protein: CASSLGPEQETQYF.

The CDR3 DNA reads as TGTGCCAGCAGTGCCGGGAACAATGAGCAGTTCTTC. As protein: CASSAGNNEQFF. The V and J genes are TRBV2 and TRBJ2-1, with D tentatively TRBD2 (5 bases). Trimming took off 4 bases at V and 5 bases at J, with 6 bases between the two ends. This CDR3 has 12 amino acids. Germline CDR1 and CDR2: SNHLY and FYNNEI. The variable domain in full, with the rest retrieved from reference TRBV2 and TRBJ2-1, is EPEVTQTPSHQVTQMGQEVILRCVPISNHLYFYWYRQILGQKVEFLVSFYNNEISEKSEIFDDQFSVERPDGSNFTLKIRSTKLEDSAMYFCASSAGNNEQFFGPGTRLTVL.

The chain couples TRBV7-9 to TRBJ1-2; 9 bases map to TRBD1. Germline lookup yields CDR1 SEHNR and CDR2 FQNEAQ (reference sequence). The CDR3 consists of 17 residues. The ends lost 0 bases at V and 0 bases at J; junction bases unmatched: 5. CDR3 DNA sequence: TGTGCCAGCAGCTTAGCCGGGACAGGGCCGTCTAACTATGGCTACACCTTC. Amino acids: CASSLAGTGPSNYGYTF.

The chain carries TRBV7-2 and TRBJ1-5, with D tentatively TRBD1 (5 bases). Germline loops: CDR1 SGHTA, CDR2 FQGNSA. Trimming stripped 3 bases from V and 6 bases from J, with 12 bases between. The CDR3 spans 14 residues. The chain's CDR3 is CASSFGDGVQPQHF. The CDR3 bases are TGTGCCAGCAGCTTCGGGGACGGGGTTCAGCCCCAGCATTTT.

The rearrangement uses TRBV30 and TRBJ1-4, with 7 bases fitting TRBD1. CDR3 length: 13 amino acids. Germline CDR1 reads GTSNPN; CDR2 reads SVGIG (reference sequence). Trimming removed 2 bases from V and 7 bases from J; junction bases left unmatched: 4. The CDR3 sequence is CAWSLRTGEKLFF. DNA of the CDR3: TGTGCCTGGAGTTTGAGGACAGGTGAAAAACTGTTTTTT.

The chain has TRBV29-1 and TRBJ2-6; 7 bases align to TRBD1. The trim removed 7 bases at V and 0 bases at J, leaving 3 bases unmatched. CDR3 size: 14 residues. From germline, CDR1 is SQVTM and CDR2 ANQGSEA. The CDR3 DNA is TGCAGCGCTCGGACAGGCTCTGGGGCCAACGTCCTGACTTTC. Translation gives CSARTGSGANVLTF.

This rearrangement joins TRBV18 to TRBJ2-3; possibly TRBD1 for D (5 bases). The germline V and J ends were trimmed by 8 bases and 4 bases, with 16 bases remaining between them. CDR1 is KGHSH, CDR2 LQKENI, per germline. The CDR3 covers 14 residues. The CDR3 region has the DNA TGTGCCAGCCGCCAGACAACAGGTCCAGATACGCAGTATTTT. Translation gives CASRQTTGPDTQYF. Filled out from reference TRBV18 and TRBJ2-3, the complete variable domain reads NAGVMQNPRHLVRRRGQEARLRCSPMKGHSHVYWYRQLPEEGLKFMVYLQKENIIDESGMPKERFSAEFPKEGPSILRIQQVVRGDSAAYFCASRQTTGPDTQYFGPGTRLTVL.

The V gene is TRBV6-1, the J gene TRBJ2-7; 7 nucleotides align to TRBD1. CDR1 MNHNS and CDR2 SASEGT come from the germline V gene. Losses at the gene ends were 8 bases for V and 2 bases for J; bases not matched to a gene: 9. The CDR3 extends over 14 amino acids. The CDR3 region is CASSVSGQTYEQYF. The CDR3, as DNA: TGTGCCAGCTCTGTTTCGGGACAGACCTACGAGCAGTACTTC.

The rearrangement links TRBV18 to TRBJ1-2, with TRBD1 matching over 7 bases. Per germline, CDR1 KGHSH and CDR2 LQKENI. V gave up 3 bases and J gave up 6 bases; unmatched junction bases: 13. The CDR3 loop spans 16 amino acids. The CDR3 DNA reads TGTGCCAGCTCACCGCGAACAGGGGACATAGGGGATGGCTACACCTTC. Its translation is CASSPRTGDIGDGYTF.

In this sample, this clone turned up a few times. At the DNA level, this CDR3 is encoded by other sequences in the same sample as well. The V call is TRBV9, the J call TRBJ1-1; no clear D. The CDR3 spans 13 residues. V lost 1 base and J 1 base, leaving 5 bases between the germline ends. Germline loops: CDR1 SGDLS, CDR2 YYNGEE. Written as DNA, the CDR3 is TGTGCCAGCAGCGTAAGCAGGAACACTGAAGCTTTCTTT. Translating it yields CASSVSRNTEAFF.

CDR3: CASSEGPTGHYRSEQYF. CDR3 in DNA: TGTGCCAGCAGTGAGGGACCCACAGGGCACTACCGGAGCGAGCAGTACTTC. The chain employs TRBV6-1 and TRBJ2-7; maybe TRBD1 (6 bases). V gave up 3 bases and J gave up 6 bases, with 24 bases separating them. CDR3 length equals 17 residues. Germline V gene lookup returns CDR1 MNHNS and CDR2 SASEGT.

The chain recombines TRBV28 with TRBJ1-1; D is unclear. Germline V gene sequence: CDR1 MDHEN, CDR2 SYDVKM. Between the trimmed V and J ends, which lost 1 base and 5 bases, there was a span of 11 bases. CDR3 length equals 14 residues. This CDR3 reads CASSLLRTGTEAFF. CDR3 sequence (DNA): TGTGCCAGCAGTTTATTAAGGACTGGGACTGAAGCTTTCTTT.

In this sample, this clone turned up once. The V gene is TRBV6-1, the J gene TRBJ1-4; 8 bases fit TRBD1. CDR1 is MNHNS, CDR2 SASEGT, per germline. Trimming took 6 bases from V and 8 from J; bases not matched to a gene: 8. This CDR3 is built from 14 residues. The CDR3 DNA sequence: TGTGCCAGCAGAGTCGGACAGGGACTAGAAAAACTGTTTTTT. Amino acid sequence: CASRVGQGLEKLFF.

This chain links TRBV7-2 with TRBJ2-5, with 10 bases matching TRBD1. Germline V lookup: CDR1 SGHTA, CDR2 FQGNSA. The CDR3 covers 16 residues. Unmatched junction bases numbered 7, after V lost 5 bases and J lost 1 base. The DNA of the CDR3 is TGTGCCAGCAGCCTTGGGACAGGGGAGGGCCAAGAGACCCAGTACTTC. As protein: CASSLGTGEGQETQYF.

The rearrangement joins TRBV6-5 to TRBJ2-2; D remains unclear. The CDR3 spans 14 residues. The germline V gene encodes CDR1 MNHEY and CDR2 SVGAGI. The V end was cut by 6 bases, the J end by 1 base, with 9 bases between. This chain's CDR3 is CASRGTVNTGELFF. The CDR3 DNA reads TGTGCCAGCAGAGGTACAGTGAACACCGGGGAGCTGTTTTTT.